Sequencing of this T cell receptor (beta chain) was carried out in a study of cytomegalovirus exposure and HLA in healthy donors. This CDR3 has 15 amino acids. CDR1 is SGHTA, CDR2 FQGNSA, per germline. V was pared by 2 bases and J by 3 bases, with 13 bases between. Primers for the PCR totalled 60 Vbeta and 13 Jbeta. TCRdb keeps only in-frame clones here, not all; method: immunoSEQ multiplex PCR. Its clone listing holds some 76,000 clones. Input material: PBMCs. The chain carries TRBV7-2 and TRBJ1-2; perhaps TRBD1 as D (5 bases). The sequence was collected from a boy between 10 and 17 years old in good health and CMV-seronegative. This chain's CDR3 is CASSLSPTVHYGYTF. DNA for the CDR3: TGTGCCAGCAGCTTAAGTCCGACAGTCCACTATGGCTACACCTTC.